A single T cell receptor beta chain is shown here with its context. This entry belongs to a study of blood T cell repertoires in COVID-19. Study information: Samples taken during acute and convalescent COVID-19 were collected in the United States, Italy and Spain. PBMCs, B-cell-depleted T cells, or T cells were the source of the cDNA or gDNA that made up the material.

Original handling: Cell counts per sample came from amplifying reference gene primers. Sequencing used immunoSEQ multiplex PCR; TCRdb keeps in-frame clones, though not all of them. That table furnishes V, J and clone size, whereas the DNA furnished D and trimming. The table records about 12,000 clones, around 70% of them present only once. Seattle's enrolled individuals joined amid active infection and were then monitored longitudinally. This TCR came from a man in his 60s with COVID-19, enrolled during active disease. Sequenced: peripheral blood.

The CDR3 here is CASSLSPADTGAALHF. CDR3 DNA sequence: TGTGCCAGCAGCTTAAGCCCCGCGGATACAGGTGCAGCCCTCCACTTT. The chain has TRBV7-2 and TRBJ1-6, with D maybe TRBD1 (5 bases). V lost 2 bases to trimming and J lost 14 bases, with 22 bases between them. Germline V CDR1 and CDR2: SGHTA, FQGNSA. This CDR3 has 16 residues.